The entry below gives a single TCR beta chain sequence along with its context. The length of the CDR3 is 16 residues. CDR1 is MGHRA and CDR2 is YSYEKL in the germline V gene. The V gene end was trimmed by 1 base and the J gene end by 0 bases; junction bases not matched to a gene: 3. This record comes from a study of blood T cell repertoires in COVID-19. Study background: Sites in the United States, Italy and Spain provided acute and convalescent COVID-19 samples. From T cells, B-cell-depleted T cells, or PBMCs came the material, which was cDNA or gDNA.

Original methodology: Estimated nucleated cell counts came from reference gene primer amplification. TCRdb keeps only in-frame clones here, not all; method: immunoSEQ multiplex PCR. For V, J and clone size, that table is used; D and trimming come from the DNA. This sample has approximately 130,000 clones, with more than 75% found just once. The chain combines TRBV4-1 with TRBJ2-3; 8 bases match TRBD1. This TCR came from a man aged 50 or older with active COVID-19. Sequencing was done on a sample of peripheral blood. The CDR3 loop is CASSQGTGTSTDTQYF. DNA of the CDR3: TGCGCCAGCAGCCAAGGGACAGGGACCAGCACAGATACGCAGTATTTT.